These 20 T cell receptor beta chains were sequenced from one sample in a study of cytomegalovirus exposure and HLA in healthy donors. The study ran its PCR with 60 Vbeta and 13 Jbeta primers. Here immunoSEQ multiplex PCR was the method, and the copy in TCRdb shows in-frame clones only, minus some. Seen here are roughly 150,000 clones, more than 70% observed once, and the top ten hold approximately 11%. Sample: PBMCs. These receptors all come from a young man in good health and CMV-seropositive.

The rearrangement uses TRBV5-8 and TRBJ1-1; D is ambiguous. This CDR3 is built from 17 residues. Germline CDR1 and CDR2: SGHTS and YDEGEE. Trimming left V 4 bases short and J 2 bases short, with 21 bases between. As DNA, the CDR3 is TGTGCCAGCAGCCGCGCGGCGGGTTACGTGGAAAACACTGAAGCTTTCTTT. Encoded protein: CASSRAAGYVENTEAFF.

The V and J genes are TRBV6-5 and TRBJ1-2, with D possibly matching TRBD1 (6 bases). This CDR3 has 15 residues. Looked up from germline, CDR1 is MNHEY and CDR2 is SVGAGI. The V and J ends lost 2 bases and 3 bases respectively, with 13 bases between them. The DNA for the CDR3 is TGTGCCAGCAGTTACCTGCCGGGACAAGACTATGGCTACACCTTC. Amino acids: CASSYLPGQDYGYTF.

This clone was counted once. This rearrangement joins TRBV28 to TRBJ1-1; D may be TRBD1 (6 bases). The germline gives CDR1 MDHEN, CDR2 SYDVKM. Trimming removed 5 bases at V and 1 base at J, with 14 bases between. The CDR3 consists of 15 residues. This CDR3 reads CASSILNRENTEAFF. CDR3 coding DNA: TGTGCCAGCAGTATTCTCAACAGGGAGAACACTGAAGCTTTCTTT.

The chain carries TRBV27 and TRBJ2-3; D ambiguous. The CDR3 totals 11 residues. Germline values: CDR1 MNHEY, CDR2 SMNVEV (reference sequence). Trimming took 3 bases from V and 6 from J, leaving 4 bases between them. The chain's CDR3 is CASSFLDTQYF. The CDR3 DNA reads TGTGCCAGCAGTTTTCTGGATACGCAGTATTTT.

This clone showed up just a few times. The chain joins TRBV5-1 to TRBJ2-1; tentatively, D is TRBD2 (7 bases). CDR1 is SGHRS and CDR2 is YFSETQ in the germline V gene. The CDR3 extends over 16 amino acids. Trimming removed 4 bases at V and 7 bases at J, with 21 bases between. This CDR3 is CASSREGGVISNEQFF. Written as DNA, the CDR3 is TGCGCCAGCAGCCGCGAGGGGGGGGTCATTAGTAATGAGCAGTTCTTC.

The chain recombines TRBV27 with TRBJ2-3, with TRBD2 matching 10 bases. Per the germline V gene, CDR1 is MNHEY and CDR2 is SMNVEV (reference sequence). Trimming removed 5 bases from V and 6 bases from J; junction bases left unmatched: 5. The CDR3 has 14 amino acids. The CDR3 nucleotides are TGTGCCAGCAGTCGTAGCGGGAGGTATGATACGCAGTATTTT. It encodes CASSRSGRYDTQYF.

V and J are TRBV28 and TRBJ2-7, with 13 bases aligning to TRBD2. V was clipped by 4 bases and J by 0 bases; unmatched bases: 6. Per the germline V gene, CDR1 is MDHEN and CDR2 is SYDVKM. The CDR3 length is 17 residues. The CDR3 is CASSSVGTSGASYEQYF. The CDR3 nucleotides are TGTGCCAGCAGTTCGGTAGGGACTAGCGGGGCCTCCTACGAGCAGTACTTC.

This clone occurred once. The chain combines TRBV7-3 with TRBJ2-1; D not certain. Germline CDR1 SGHTA, CDR2 FQGTGA. V dropped 2 bases and J dropped 10 bases, with 12 bases sitting between them. CDR3 length: 13 residues. Here the CDR3 DNA reads TGTGCCAGCAGCTTAGGCCGGAGCCAAGAGCAGTTCTTC. Its protein product is CASSLGRSQEQFF. The whole variable domain, remainder taken from reference TRBV7-3 and TRBJ2-1, is GAGVSQTPSNKVTEKGKYVELRCDPISGHTALYWYRQSLGQGPEFLIYFQGTGAADDSGLPNDRFFAVRPEGSVSTLKIQRTERGDSAVYLCASSLGRSQEQFFGPGTRLTVL.

This clone was seen more than once but under ten times. The chain has TRBV6-5 and TRBJ2-7; 8 nucleotides agree with TRBD2. Germline CDR1 is MNHEY and CDR2 is SVGAGI. CDR3 length equals 13 residues. With V trimmed by 5 bases and J by 6 bases, 6 bases remained unmatched. Written as DNA, the CDR3 is TGTGCCAGCAGTCCCCTAGCGGGCCCCGAGCAGTACTTC. This gives the protein CASSPLAGPEQYF.

This clone was picked up one time. J is TRBJ2-7 and V is TRBV5-8; 11 nucleotides line up with TRBD1. This CDR3 has 14 residues. The V and J ends lost 4 bases and 7 bases, in that order; junction bases with no gene match: 7. Germline CDR1 and CDR2: SGHTS and YDEGEE. The CDR3 DNA is TGTGCCAGCAGCCCGCGGACAGGGGGCGGTGAGCAGTACTTC. As protein: CASSPRTGGGEQYF.

The chain employs TRBV7-6 and TRBJ2-7; perhaps TRBD2 as D (6 bases). Per germline, CDR1 SGHVS and CDR2 FNYEAQ. The CDR3 extends over 17 amino acids. V lost 0 bases to trimming and J lost 3 bases, with 18 bases between them. This chain's CDR3 is CASSLAPRGSGNYEQYF. The DNA for the CDR3 is TGTGCCAGCAGCTTAGCCCCACGTGGTAGCGGCAACTACGAGCAGTACTTC. Filled out from reference TRBV7-6 and TRBJ2-7, the complete variable domain reads GAGVSQSPRYKVTKRGQDVALRCDPISGHVSLYWYRQALGQGPEFLTYFNYEAQQDKSGLPNDRFSAERPEGSISTLTIQRTEQRDSAMYRCASSLAPRGSGNYEQYFGPGTRLTVT.

J is TRBJ1-2 and V is TRBV28; D unresolved. This CDR3 spans 14 amino acids. The germline gives CDR1 MDHEN, CDR2 SYDVKM. The V gene lost 6 bases and the J gene lost 7 bases, with 18 bases spanning the gap. The CDR3 region is CASRAGRPMGGYTF. CDR3 in DNA: TGTGCCAGCAGGGCAGGCCGGCCGATGGGTGGCTACACCTTC.

The V gene is TRBV7-2, the J gene TRBJ1-4; 7 nucleotides match TRBD1. The CDR3 sequence is 15 residues long. The germline V gene encodes CDR1 SGHTA and CDR2 FQGNSA. Germline trimming cut 5 bases from V and 1 base from J; bases unmatched to any gene: 4. CDR3 nucleotides: TGTGCCAGCAGCCAACACAGGGGAACTAATGAAAAACTGTTTTTT. It codes for CASSQHRGTNEKLFF.

The chain uses TRBV27 and TRBJ1-2; D uncertain. CDR1 is MNHEY and CDR2 is SMNVEV in the germline V gene (reference sequence). V lost 6 bases, J lost 12 bases, and 20 bases lay in between. The CDR3 spans 13 residues. The DNA of the CDR3 is TGTGCCAGCAGAAAACCAAATAGTAGGAGGAACACCTTC. It specifies CASRKPNSRRNTF.

This clone was counted a few times. This chain links TRBV7-9 with TRBJ1-5; 11 bases map to TRBD1. Trimming removed 1 base from V and 0 bases from J; junction bases left unmatched: 2. Germline CDR1 and CDR2: SEHNR and FQNEAQ (reference sequence). CDR3 size: 17 residues. The CDR3 reads CASSLGTGGPSNQPQHF. CDR3 coding DNA: TGTGCCAGCAGCTTAGGGACAGGGGGCCCTAGCAATCAGCCCCAGCATTTT.

In DNA, the CDR3 is TGTGCCAGCAGCCCCATCGGAGCGGGAGTACATCCAGATACGCAGTATTTT. It specifies CASSPIGAGVHPDTQYF. V usage is TRBV7-9 and J usage is TRBJ2-3, with 8 bases fitting TRBD2. Germline values: CDR1 SEHNR, CDR2 FQNEAQ (reference sequence). The CDR3 runs 17 residues. V shed 5 bases and J 4 bases; nucleotides not matched to a gene: 14.

The rearrangement joins TRBV28 to TRBJ2-7; 8 nucleotides align to TRBD1. The CDR3 has 12 residues. Germline assignment: CDR1 MDHEN and CDR2 SYDVKM. Trimming removed 8 bases from V and 2 bases from J; junction bases left unmatched: 2. CDR3 residues: CASDRGAYEQYF. The CDR3 nucleotides read TGTGCCAGCGACAGGGGAGCCTACGAGCAGTACTTC.

The chain is built from TRBV11-2 and TRBJ2-5, with D maybe TRBD1 (6 bases). With 7 bases removed from V and 1 base from J, the gap between germline ends came to 16 bases. This CDR3 has 15 amino acids. Germline CDR1 is SGHAT and CDR2 is FQNNGV. The CDR3 loop is CASNTWTVTQETQYF. For the CDR3, the DNA is TGTGCCAGCAACACTTGGACAGTCACCCAAGAGACCCAGTACTTC.

This sequence joins TRBV28 and TRBJ2-1; TRBD2 agrees at 14 bases. Trimming cost V 8 bases and J 4 bases; bases outside gene matches: 7. The CDR3 sequence is 16 residues long. Looked up from germline, CDR1 is MDHEN and CDR2 is SYDVKM. This CDR3 reads CASGRLAGGGYNEQFF. CDR3 sequence (DNA): TGTGCCAGCGGGCGACTAGCGGGAGGGGGATACAATGAGCAGTTCTTC.

This chain joins TRBV9 and TRBJ2-1, with D possibly matching TRBD1 (5 bases). V dropped 3 bases and J dropped 2 bases, with 9 bases sitting between them. Germline V CDR1 and CDR2: SGDLS, YYNGEE. CDR3 length: 14 amino acids. The CDR3 reads CASSGTLAYNEQFF. The DNA for the CDR3 is TGTGCCAGCAGCGGGACATTAGCCTACAATGAGCAGTTCTTC.